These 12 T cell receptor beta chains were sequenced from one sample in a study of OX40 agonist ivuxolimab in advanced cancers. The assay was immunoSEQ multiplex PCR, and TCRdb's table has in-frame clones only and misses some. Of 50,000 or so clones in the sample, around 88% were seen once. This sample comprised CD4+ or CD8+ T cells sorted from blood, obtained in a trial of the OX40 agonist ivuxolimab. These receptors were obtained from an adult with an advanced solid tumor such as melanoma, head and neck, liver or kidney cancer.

The CDR3 loop reads CASSLPGQTLRNQETQYF. The CDR3 DNA follows: TGTGCCAGCAGCTTACCGGGACAGACTTTAAGGAATCAAGAGACCCAGTACTTC. The chain combines TRBV5-6 with TRBJ2-5, with TRBD1 matching 7 bases. The CDR3 consists of 18 residues. Germline trimming cut 2 bases from V and 2 bases from J; bases unmatched to any gene: 15. Germline V gene data show CDR1 as SGHDT and CDR2 as YYEEEE.

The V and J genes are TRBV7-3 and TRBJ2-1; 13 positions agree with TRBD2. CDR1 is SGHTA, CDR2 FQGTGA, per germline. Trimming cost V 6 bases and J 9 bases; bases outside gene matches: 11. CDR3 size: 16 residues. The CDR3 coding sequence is TGTGCCAGCAGGTCTACCGGGACTAGCGGGAATAGTGAGCAGTTCTTC. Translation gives CASRSTGTSGNSEQFF.

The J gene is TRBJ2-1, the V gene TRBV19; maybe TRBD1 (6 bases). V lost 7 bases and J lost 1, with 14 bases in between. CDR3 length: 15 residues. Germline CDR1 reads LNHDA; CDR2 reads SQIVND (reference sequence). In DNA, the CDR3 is TGTGCCAGTACTCAAATACAGGGTTCCTACAATGAGCAGTTCTTC. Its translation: CASTQIQGSYNEQFF.

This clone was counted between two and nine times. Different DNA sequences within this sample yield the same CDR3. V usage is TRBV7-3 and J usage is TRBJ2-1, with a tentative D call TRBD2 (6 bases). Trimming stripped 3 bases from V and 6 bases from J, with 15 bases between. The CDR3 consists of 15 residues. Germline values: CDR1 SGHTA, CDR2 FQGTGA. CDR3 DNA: TGTGCCAGCAGCTTTAGTCCCGGCGGGATCAATGAGCAGTTCTTC. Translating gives CASSFSPGGINEQFF.

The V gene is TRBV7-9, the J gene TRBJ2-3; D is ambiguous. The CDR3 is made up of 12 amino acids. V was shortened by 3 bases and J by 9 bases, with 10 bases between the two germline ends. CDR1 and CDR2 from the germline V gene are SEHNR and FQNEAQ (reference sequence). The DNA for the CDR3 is TGTGCCAGCAGCTTGGGAAAAACGACGCAGTATTTT. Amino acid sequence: CASSLGKTTQYF.

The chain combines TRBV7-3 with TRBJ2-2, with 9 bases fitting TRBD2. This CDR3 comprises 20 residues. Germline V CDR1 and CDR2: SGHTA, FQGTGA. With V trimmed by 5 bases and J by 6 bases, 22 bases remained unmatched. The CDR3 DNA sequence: TGTGCCAGCAGCCAAGTCCTGCTAGCGGGGACCCTCCATTCGCCCGGGGAGCTGTTTTTT. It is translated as CASSQVLLAGTLHSPGELFF.

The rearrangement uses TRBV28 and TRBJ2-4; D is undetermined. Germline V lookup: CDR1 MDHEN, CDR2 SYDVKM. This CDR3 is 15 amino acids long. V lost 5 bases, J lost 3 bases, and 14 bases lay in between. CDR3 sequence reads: CASSTQLGRKNIQYF. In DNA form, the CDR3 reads TGTGCCAGCAGTACCCAGTTAGGGCGCAAAAACATTCAGTACTTC.

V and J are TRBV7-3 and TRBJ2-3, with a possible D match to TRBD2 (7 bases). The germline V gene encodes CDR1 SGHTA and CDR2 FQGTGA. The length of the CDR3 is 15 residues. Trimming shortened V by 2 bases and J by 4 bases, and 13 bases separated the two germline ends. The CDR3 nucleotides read TGTGCCAGCAGCTTATGGCAGGGGAGGGCAGATACGCAGTATTTT. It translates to CASSLWQGRADTQYF.

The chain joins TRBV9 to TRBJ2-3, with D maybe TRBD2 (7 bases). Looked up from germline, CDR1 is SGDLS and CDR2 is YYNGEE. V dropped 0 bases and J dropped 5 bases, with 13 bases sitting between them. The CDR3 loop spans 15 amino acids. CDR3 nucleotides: TGTGCCAGCAGCGTAGAGGGGGGGGTTCAAGATACGCAGTATTTT. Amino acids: CASSVEGGVQDTQYF.

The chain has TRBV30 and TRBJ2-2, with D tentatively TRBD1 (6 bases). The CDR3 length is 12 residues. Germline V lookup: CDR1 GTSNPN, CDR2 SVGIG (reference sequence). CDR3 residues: CALDRNTGELFF. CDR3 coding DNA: TGTGCTTTGGACAGGAACACCGGGGAGCTGTTTTTT. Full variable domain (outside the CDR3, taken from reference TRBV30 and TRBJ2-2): SQTIHQWPATLVQPVGSPLSLECTVEGTSNPNLYWYRQAAGRGLQLLFYSVGIGQISSEVPQNLSASRPQDRQFILSSKKLLLSDSGFYLCALDRNTGELFFGEGSRLTVL.

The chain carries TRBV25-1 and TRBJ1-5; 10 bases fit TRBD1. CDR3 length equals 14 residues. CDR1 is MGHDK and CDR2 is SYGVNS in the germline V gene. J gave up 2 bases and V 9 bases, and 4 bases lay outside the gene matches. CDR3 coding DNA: TGTGCCAGTACCGGGACAGGGGGCAATCAGCCCCAGCATTTT. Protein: CASTGTGGNQPQHF.

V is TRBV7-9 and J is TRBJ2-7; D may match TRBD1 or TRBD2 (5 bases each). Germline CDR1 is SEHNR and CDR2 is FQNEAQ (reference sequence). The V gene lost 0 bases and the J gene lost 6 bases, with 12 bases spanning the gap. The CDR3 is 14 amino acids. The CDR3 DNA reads TGTGCCAGCAGCTTAGCAGAGTCTGGGGGCGAGCAGTACTTC. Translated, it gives CASSLAESGGEQYF.